This T cell receptor beta chain was recovered during a study of blood T cell repertoires in COVID-19. About the study: Samples of COVID-19 (acute and convalescent) were obtained from the United States, Italy and Spain. PBMCs, B-cell-depleted T cells, or T cells were the source of the cDNA or gDNA that made up the material.

The authors' processing: Amplification from reference gene primers served as the basis for estimated nucleated cell counts. Assay: immunoSEQ multiplex PCR; the TCRdb copy retains only in-frame clones and omits some. That table is the source of V, J and clone size, and D and trimming were worked out from the DNA. The sample includes some 42,000 clones, roughly 93% seen only once; the top ten take roughly 8.3%. V was pared by 1 base and J by 7 bases, with 13 bases between. Germline CDR1 reads SEHNR; CDR2 reads FQNEAQ (reference sequence). This CDR3 region has 14 residues. What was sequenced was peripheral blood. This TCR derives from a man between 50 and 59 years old with active COVID-19. The rearrangement joins TRBV7-9 to TRBJ1-1; no reliable D call. The CDR3 DNA follows: TGTGCCAGCAGCTTAGGCACGGAGAGCCTTGAAGCTTTCTTT. As protein: CASSLGTESLEAFF.